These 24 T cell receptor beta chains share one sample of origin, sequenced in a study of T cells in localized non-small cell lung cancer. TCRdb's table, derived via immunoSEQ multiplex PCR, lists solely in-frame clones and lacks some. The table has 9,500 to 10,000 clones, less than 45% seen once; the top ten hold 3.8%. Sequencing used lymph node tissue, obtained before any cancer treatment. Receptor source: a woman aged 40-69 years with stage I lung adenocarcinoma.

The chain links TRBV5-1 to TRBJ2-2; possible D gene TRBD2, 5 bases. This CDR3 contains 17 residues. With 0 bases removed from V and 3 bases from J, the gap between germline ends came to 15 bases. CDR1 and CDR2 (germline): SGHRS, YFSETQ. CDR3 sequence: CASSLVAPTLHTGELFF. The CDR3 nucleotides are TGCGCCAGCAGCTTGGTAGCGCCCACCTTGCACACCGGGGAGCTGTTTTTT.

The CDR3 DNA reads TGTGCCAGCAGCTTAGATCCAGGGACCACCGGGGAGCTGTTTTTT. Translating it yields CASSLDPGTTGELFF. The rearrangement links TRBV11-3 to TRBJ2-2, with D perhaps matching TRBD1 or TRBD2 (5 bases each). The CDR3 length is 15 residues. Per germline, CDR1 SGHNT and CDR2 YENEEA. Trimming cost V 0 bases and J 4 bases, with 9 bases left between them.

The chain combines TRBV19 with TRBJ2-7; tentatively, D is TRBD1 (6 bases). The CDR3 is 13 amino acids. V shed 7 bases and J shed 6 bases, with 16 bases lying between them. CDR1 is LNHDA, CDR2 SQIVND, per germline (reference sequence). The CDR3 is CASTPGQGREQYF. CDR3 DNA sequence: TGTGCCAGTACCCCAGGGCAGGGGCGCGAGCAGTACTTC.

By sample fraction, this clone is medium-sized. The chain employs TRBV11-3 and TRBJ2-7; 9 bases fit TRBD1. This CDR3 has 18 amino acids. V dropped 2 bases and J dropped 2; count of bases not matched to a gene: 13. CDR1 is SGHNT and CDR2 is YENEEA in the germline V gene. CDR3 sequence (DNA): TGTGCCAGCAGCTTACCCCCTTATATGGACAGGGGAACCTACGAGCAGTACTTC. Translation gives CASSLPPYMDRGTYEQYF.

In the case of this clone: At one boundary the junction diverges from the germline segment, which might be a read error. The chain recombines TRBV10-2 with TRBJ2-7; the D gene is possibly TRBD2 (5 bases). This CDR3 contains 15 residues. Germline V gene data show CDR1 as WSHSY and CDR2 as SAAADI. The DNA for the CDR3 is TGCGCCAGTAGTGAGTCTAGGGCAGGCCTAGCCCAGCAGTACTTC. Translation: CASSESRAGLAQQYF.

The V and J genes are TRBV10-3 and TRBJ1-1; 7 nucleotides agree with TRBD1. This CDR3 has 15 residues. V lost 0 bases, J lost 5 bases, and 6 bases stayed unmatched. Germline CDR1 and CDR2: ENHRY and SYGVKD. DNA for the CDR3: TGTGCCATCAGTGAGTCGCTGACAGGGTGGACTGAAGCTTTCTTT. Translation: CAISESLTGWTEAFF.

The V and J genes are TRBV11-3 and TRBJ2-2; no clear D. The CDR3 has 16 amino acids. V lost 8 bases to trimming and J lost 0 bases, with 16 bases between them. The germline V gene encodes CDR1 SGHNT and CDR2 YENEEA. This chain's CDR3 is CASSRVPNANTGELFF. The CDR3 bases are TGTGCCAGCTCTCGGGTGCCTAATGCGAACACCGGGGAGCTGTTTTTT.

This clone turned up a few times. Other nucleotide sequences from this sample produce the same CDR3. CDR3 residues: CASSPPGRNTEAFF. DNA of the CDR3: TGTGCCAGCTCACCACCCGGGAGGAACACTGAAGCTTTCTTT. V and J are TRBV18 and TRBJ1-1, with unresolved D. V lost 0 bases and J 1 base, leaving 6 bases between the germline ends. Germline V gene lookup returns CDR1 KGHSH and CDR2 LQKENI. The CDR3 consists of 14 residues.

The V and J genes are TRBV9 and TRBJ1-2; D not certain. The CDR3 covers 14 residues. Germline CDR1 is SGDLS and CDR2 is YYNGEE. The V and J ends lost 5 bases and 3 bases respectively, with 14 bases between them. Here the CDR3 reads CASSEEPGYYGYTF. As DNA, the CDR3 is TGTGCCAGCAGTGAAGAGCCGGGATACTATGGCTACACCTTC.

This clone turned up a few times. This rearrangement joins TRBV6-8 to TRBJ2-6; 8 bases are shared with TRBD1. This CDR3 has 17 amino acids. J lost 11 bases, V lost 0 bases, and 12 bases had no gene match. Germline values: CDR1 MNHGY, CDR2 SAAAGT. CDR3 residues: CASSYSKAAGGRDVLTF. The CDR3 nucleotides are TGTGCCAGCAGTTACTCGAAAGCGGCAGGGGGCCGGGACGTCCTGACTTTC.

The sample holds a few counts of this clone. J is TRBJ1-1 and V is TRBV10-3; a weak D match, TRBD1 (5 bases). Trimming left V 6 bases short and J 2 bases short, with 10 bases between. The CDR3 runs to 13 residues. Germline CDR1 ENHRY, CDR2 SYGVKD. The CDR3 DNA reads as TGTGCCATCAGCTACAGGCAAAACACTGAAGCTTTCTTT. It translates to CAISYRQNTEAFF.

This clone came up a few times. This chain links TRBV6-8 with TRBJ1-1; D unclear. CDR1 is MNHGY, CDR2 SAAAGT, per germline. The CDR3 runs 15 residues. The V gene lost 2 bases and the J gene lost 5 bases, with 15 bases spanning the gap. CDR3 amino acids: CASSYLGLEATEAFF. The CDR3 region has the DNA TGTGCCAGCAGTTACCTAGGCCTCGAGGCGACTGAAGCTTTCTTT.

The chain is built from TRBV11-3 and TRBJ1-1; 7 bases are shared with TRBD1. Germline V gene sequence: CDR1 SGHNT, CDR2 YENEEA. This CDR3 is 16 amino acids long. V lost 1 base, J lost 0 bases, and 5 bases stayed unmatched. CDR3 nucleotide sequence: TGTGCCAGCAGCTTAGGGTCAGGGACAGTGAACACTGAAGCTTTCTTT. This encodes CASSLGSGTVNTEAFF. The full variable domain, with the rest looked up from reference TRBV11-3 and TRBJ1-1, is EAGVVQSPRYKIIEKKQPVAFWCNPISGHNTLYWYLQNLGQGPELLIRYENEEAVDDSQLPKDRFSAERLKGVDSTLKIQPAELGDSAVYLCASSLGSGTVNTEAFFGQGTRLTVV.

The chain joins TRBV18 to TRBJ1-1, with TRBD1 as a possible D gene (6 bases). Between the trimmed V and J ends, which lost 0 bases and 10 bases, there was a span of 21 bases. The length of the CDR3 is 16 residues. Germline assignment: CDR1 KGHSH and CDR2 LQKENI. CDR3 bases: TGTGCCAGCTCACCACCTCAGGGGAGGTTTAAGAGTGCAGCTTTCTTT. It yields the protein CASSPPQGRFKSAAFF. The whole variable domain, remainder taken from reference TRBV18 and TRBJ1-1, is NAGVMQNPRHLVRRRGQEARLRCSPMKGHSHVYWYRQLPEEGLKFMVYLQKENIIDESGMPKERFSAEFPKEGPSILRIQQVVRGDSAAYFCASSPPQGRFKSAAFFGQGTRLTVV.

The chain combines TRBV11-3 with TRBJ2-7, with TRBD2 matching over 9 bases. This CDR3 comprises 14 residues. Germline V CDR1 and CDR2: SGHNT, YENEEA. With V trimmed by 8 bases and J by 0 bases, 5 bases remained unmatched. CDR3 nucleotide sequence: TGTGCCAGCTCTATAGCGGGGGACTCCTACGAGCAGTACTTC. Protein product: CASSIAGDSYEQYF.

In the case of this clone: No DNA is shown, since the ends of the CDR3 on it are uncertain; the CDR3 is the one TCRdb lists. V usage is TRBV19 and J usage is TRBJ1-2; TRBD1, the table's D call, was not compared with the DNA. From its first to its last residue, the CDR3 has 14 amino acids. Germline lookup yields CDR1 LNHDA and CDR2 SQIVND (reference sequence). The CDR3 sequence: CASIPGGANLGYTF.

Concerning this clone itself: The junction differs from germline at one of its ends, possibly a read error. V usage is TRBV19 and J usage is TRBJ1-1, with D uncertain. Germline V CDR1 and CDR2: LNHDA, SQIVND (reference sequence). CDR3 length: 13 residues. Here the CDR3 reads CASSIRKNTETFF. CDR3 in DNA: TGTGCCAGTAGTATACGGAAGAACACTGAAACTTTCTTT. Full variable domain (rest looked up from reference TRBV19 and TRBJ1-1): DGGITQSPKYLFRKEGQNVTLSCEQNLNHDAMYWYRQDPGQGLRLIYYSQIVNDFQKGDIAEGYSVSREKKESFPLTVTSAQKNPTAFYLCASSIRKNTETFFGQGTRLTVV.

CDR3 amino acids: CASHRRGSYGYTF. CDR3 bases: TGTGCCAGCCATCGGCGGGGATCCTATGGCTACACCTTC. The chain joins TRBV6-8 to TRBJ1-2; D is uncertain. V gave up 8 bases and J gave up 4 bases, with 14 bases separating them. Germline V gene sequence: CDR1 MNHGY, CDR2 SAAAGT. There are 13 residues in the CDR3.

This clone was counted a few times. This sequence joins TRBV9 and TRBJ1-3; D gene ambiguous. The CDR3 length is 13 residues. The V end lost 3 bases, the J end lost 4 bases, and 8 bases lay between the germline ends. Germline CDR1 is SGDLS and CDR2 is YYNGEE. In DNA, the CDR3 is TGTGCCAGCAGCGATTTAGGGGGAAACACCATATATTTT. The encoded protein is CASSDLGGNTIYF.

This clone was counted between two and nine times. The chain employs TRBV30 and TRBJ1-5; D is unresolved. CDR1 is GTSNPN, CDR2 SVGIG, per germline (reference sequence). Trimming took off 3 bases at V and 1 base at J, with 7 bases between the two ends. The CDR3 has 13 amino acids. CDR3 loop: CAWRAGSNQPQHF. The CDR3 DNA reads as TGTGCCTGGAGGGCAGGAAGCAATCAGCCCCAGCATTTT. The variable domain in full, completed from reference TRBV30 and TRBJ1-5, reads SQTIHQWPATLVQPVGSPLSLECTVEGTSNPNLYWYRQAAGRGLQLLFYSVGIGQISSEVPQNLSASRPQDRQFILSSKKLLLSDSGFYLCAWRAGSNQPQHFGDGTRLSIL.

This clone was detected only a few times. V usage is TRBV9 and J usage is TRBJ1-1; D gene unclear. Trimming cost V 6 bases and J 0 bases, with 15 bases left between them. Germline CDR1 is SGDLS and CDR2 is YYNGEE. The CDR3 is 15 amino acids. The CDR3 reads CASITSVGMNTEAFF. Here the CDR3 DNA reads TGTGCCAGCATCACGTCGGTCGGAATGAACACTGAAGCTTTCTTT.

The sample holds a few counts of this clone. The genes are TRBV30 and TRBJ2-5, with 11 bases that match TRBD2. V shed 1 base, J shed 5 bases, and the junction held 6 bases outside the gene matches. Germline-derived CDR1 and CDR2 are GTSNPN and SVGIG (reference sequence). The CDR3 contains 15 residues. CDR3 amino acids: CAWSAIAGGRETQYF. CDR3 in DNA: TGTGCCTGGAGTGCAATAGCGGGGGGGCGGGAGACCCAGTACTTC.

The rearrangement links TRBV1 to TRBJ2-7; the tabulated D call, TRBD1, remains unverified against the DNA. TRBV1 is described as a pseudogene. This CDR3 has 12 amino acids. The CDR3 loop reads CASSQWGHEQYF. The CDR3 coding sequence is TGCGCCAGCAGCCAATGGGGGCACGAGCAGTACTTC.

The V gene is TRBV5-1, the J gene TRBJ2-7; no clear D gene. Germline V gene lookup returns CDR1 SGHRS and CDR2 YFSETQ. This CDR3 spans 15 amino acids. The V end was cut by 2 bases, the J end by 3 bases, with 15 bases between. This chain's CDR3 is CASSLMASPNYEQYF. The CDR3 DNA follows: TGCGCCAGCAGCTTAATGGCTAGTCCTAACTACGAGCAGTACTTC.